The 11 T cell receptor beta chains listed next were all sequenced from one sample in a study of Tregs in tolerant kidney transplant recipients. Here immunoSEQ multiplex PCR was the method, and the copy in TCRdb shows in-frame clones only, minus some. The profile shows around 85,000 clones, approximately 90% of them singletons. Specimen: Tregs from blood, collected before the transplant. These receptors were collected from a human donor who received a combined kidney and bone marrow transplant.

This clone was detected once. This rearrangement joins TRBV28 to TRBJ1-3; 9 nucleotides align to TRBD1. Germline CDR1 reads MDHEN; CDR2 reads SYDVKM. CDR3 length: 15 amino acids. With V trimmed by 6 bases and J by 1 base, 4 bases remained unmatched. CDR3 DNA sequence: TGTGCCAGCAGCACGGACAGGGGTTCTGGAAACACCATATATTTT. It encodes CASSTDRGSGNTIYF.

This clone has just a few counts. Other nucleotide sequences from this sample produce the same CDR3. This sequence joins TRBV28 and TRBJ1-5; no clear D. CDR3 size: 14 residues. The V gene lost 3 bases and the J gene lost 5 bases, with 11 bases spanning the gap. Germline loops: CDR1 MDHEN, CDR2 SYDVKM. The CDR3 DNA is TGTGCCAGCAGTTTTGGCCGGCGCCATCAGCCCCAGCATTTT. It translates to CASSFGRRHQPQHF.

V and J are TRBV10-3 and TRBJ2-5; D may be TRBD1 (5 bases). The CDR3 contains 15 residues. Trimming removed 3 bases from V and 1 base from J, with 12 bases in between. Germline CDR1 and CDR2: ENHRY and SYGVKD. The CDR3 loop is CAISDSNRRQETQYF. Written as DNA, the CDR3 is TGTGCCATCAGTGACTCCAACAGGCGCCAAGAGACCCAGTACTTC.

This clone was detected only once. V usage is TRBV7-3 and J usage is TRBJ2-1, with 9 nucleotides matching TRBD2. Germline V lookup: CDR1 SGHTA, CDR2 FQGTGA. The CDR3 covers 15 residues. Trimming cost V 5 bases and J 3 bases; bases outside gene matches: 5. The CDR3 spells CASSTVAGVYNEQFF. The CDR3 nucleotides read TGTGCCAGCAGCACTGTAGCGGGAGTCTACAATGAGCAGTTCTTC. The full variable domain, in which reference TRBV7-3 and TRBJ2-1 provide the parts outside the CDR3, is GAGVSQTPSNKVTEKGKYVELRCDPISGHTALYWYRQSLGQGPEFLIYFQGTGAADDSGLPNDRFFAVRPEGSVSTLKIQRTERGDSAVYLCASSTVAGVYNEQFFGPGTRLTVL.

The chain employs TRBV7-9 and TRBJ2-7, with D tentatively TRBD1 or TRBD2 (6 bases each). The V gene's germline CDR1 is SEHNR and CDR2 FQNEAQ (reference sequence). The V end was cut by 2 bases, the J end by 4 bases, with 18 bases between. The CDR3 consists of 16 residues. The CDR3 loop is CASSLPPGRGGYEQYF. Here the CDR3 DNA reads TGTGCCAGCAGCTTACCACCGGGCAGGGGAGGTTACGAGCAGTACTTC.

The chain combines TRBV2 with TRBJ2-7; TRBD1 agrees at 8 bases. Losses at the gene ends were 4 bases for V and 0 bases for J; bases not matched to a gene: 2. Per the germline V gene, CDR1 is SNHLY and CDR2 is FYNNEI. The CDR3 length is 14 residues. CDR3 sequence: CASSGQGNSYEQYF. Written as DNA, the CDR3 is TGTGCCAGCAGTGGACAGGGGAACTCCTACGAGCAGTACTTC.

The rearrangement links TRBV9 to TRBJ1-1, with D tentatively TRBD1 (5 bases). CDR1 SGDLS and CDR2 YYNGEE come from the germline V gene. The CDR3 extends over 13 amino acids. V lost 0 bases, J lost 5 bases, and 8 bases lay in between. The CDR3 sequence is CASSVGRVTEAFF. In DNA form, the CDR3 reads TGTGCCAGCAGCGTAGGCAGGGTAACTGAAGCTTTCTTT.

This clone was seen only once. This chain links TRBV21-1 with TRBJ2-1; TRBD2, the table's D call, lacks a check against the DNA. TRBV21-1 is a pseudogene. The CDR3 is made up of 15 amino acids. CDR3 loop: CASSKRLAPDLEQFF. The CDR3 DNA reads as TGTGCCAGCAGCAAAAGACTAGCGCCCGACCTCGAGCAGTTCTTC.

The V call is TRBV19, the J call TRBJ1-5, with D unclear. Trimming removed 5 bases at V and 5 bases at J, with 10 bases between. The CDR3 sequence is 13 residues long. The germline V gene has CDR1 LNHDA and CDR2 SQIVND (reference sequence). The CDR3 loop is CASSGTEDQPQHF. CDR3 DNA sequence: TGTGCCAGTAGTGGCACAGAAGATCAGCCCCAGCATTTT. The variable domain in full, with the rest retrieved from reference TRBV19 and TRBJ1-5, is DGGITQSPKYLFRKEGQNVTLSCEQNLNHDAMYWYRQDPGQGLRLIYYSQIVNDFQKGDIAEGYSVSREKKESFPLTVTSAQKNPTAFYLCASSGTEDQPQHFGDGTRLSIL.

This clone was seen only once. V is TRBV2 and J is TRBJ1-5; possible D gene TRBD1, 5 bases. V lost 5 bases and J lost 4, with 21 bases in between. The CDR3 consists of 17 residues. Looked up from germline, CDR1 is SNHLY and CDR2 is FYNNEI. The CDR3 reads CASSHRRQLASNQPQHF. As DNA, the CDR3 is TGTGCCAGCAGTCATCGCCGACAGTTGGCCTCTAATCAGCCCCAGCATTTT.

DNA of the CDR3: TGTGCCAGCAGCCTCGACCCGGGACTAGCGGGAGGGACCCGAGATACGCAGTATTTT. It is translated as CASSLDPGLAGGTRDTQYF. The chain combines TRBV5-4 with TRBJ2-3; 16 bases are shared with TRBD2. This CDR3 is built from 19 residues. Germline CDR1 reads SGHNT; CDR2 reads YYREEE (reference sequence). Trimming at V came to 4 bases and at J to 5 bases, leaving 13 bases not matched to a gene.